This TCR beta chain was identified in a study of blood T cell repertoires in COVID-19. The CDR3 length is 15 residues. Trimming took off 2 bases at V and 6 bases at J, with 15 bases between the two ends. Germline V gene data show CDR1 as SGHDT and CDR2 as YYEEEE. Repertoires were generated with immunoSEQ multiplex PCR, while TCRdb's copy carries only in-frame clones and drops some. The sample has approximately 280,000 clones; 86% are singletons. The clonotype comes from a woman aged 18-35 years who had recovered from COVID-19. Sequencing was performed on PBMCs or T cells enriched from blood (not recorded which). This chain connects TRBV5-6 to TRBJ1-5, with D perhaps matching TRBD1 (5 bases). The CDR3 DNA follows: TGTGCCAGCAGCTTTTTTACAGGCGGGGGTCAGCCCCAGCATTTT. It specifies CASSFFTGGGQPQHF.